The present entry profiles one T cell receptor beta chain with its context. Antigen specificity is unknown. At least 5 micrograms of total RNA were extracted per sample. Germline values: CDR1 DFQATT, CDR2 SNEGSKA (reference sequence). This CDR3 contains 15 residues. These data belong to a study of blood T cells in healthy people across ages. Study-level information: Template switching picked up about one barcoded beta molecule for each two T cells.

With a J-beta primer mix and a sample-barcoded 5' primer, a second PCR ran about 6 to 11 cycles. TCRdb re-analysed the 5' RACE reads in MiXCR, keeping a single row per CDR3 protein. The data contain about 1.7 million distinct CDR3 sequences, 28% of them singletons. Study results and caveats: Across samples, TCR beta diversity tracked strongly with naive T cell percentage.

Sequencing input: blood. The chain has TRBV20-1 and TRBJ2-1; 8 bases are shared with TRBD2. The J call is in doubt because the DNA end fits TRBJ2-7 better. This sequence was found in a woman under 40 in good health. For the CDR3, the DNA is TGCAGTGTTCCAGGGCGGGAGGCCCTGGGTAATGAGCAGTACTTC. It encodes CSVPGREALGNEQYF.